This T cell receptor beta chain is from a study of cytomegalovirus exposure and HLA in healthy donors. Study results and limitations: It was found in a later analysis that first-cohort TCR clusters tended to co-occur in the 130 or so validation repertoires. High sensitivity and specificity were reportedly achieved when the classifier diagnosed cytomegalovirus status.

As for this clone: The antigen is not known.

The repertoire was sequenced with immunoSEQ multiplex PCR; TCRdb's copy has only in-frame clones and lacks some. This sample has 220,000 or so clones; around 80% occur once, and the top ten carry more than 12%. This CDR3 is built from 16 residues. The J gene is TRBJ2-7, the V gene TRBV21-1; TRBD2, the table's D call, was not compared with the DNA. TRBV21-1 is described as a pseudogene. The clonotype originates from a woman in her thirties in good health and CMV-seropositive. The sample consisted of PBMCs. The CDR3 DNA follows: TGTGCCAGCAGCAAAGGGACGGGAGGGCCCTCCTACGAGCAGTACTTC. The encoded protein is CASSKGTGGPSYEQYF.